The TCR beta chain under discussion was sequenced for a study of yellow fever vaccine responses in identical twins. Findings of the study overall: The T cell response to vaccination in identical twins was reportedly partly convergent and partly personalized.

With regard to this clonotype: What it binds is not known.

Via MiXCR, TCRdb re-called the RT-PCR reads, giving one row per CDR3 protein. The sample contains 4,500 to 7,000 distinct CDR3 sequences, about 65% of which appear only once. In germline, CDR1 is SGHVS, CDR2 FNYEAQ. This CDR3 comprises 14 residues. Trimming shortened V by 1 base and J by 2 bases, and 9 bases separated the two germline ends. This sequence joins TRBV7-6 and TRBJ2-7; the D gene is possibly TRBD2 (6 bases). Sample: T cells from blood (PBMCs), unsorted or a sorted subset (not recorded which), taken before or after yellow fever vaccination (not recorded which). The receptor was isolated from a woman under 30 who received the yellow fever vaccine. The CDR3 is CASSLVADPYEQYF. CDR3 in DNA: TGTGCCAGCAGCTTAGTAGCGGACCCCTACGAGCAGTACTTC.